One sample yielded the 26 T cell receptor beta chains listed below, sequenced in a study of T cells in Graves' hyperthyroidism and ophthalmopathy. The source material, RNA transcripts, was used to amplify TCR beta CDR3 regions. First-round RT-PCR with HTBI primers amplified the TCR CDR3 region. TCRdb itself ran the multiplex PCR reads through MiXCR, one entry per CDR3 protein. The sample lists around 690,000 distinct CDR3 sequences, 17% occurring once. Sequencing was performed on blood. Receptor source: a man over 45 with Graves' hyperthyroidism.

The chain recombines TRBV28 with TRBJ2-4, with no clear D. Germline V gene data show CDR1 as MDHEN and CDR2 as SYDVKM. CDR3 length equals 14 residues. Trimming cost V 3 bases and J 0 bases, with 6 bases left between them. The CDR3, as DNA: TGTGCCAGCAGTTTTCAGCTAGCCAAAAACATTCAGTACTTC. Protein product: CASSFQLAKNIQYF.

This clonotype has ten or more counts. This rearrangement joins TRBV2 to TRBJ2-1, with 9 bases that match TRBD2. Trimming took 0 bases from V and 6 from J; bases not matched to a gene: 6. The CDR3 is 16 residues long. The germline V gene encodes CDR1 SNHLY and CDR2 FYNNEI. The CDR3 DNA reads as TGTGCCAGCAGTGAAGCACTCGCGGGAGGGCGCAATGAGCAGTTCTTC. Protein product: CASSEALAGGRNEQFF.

This clonotype was observed a few times. The chain employs TRBV19 and TRBJ2-7, with 11 bases that match TRBD2. Germline V CDR1 and CDR2: LNHDA, SQIVND (reference sequence). Trimming took 2 bases from V and 3 from J; bases not matched to a gene: 3. This CDR3 spans 15 amino acids. In nucleotides, the CDR3 is TGTGCCAGTAGTATAACACTAGCGGGAGTCTACGAGCAGTACTTC. This sequence encodes CASSITLAGVYEQYF.

This clonotype has a count of ten or more. CDR3 in amino acids: CASSLSLGSGNTIYF. In nucleotides, the CDR3 is TGTGCCAGCAGTTTATCGTTGGGGAGTGGAAACACCATATATTTT. The chain links TRBV27 to TRBJ1-3; D unclear. The CDR3 is 15 amino acids. V gave up 0 bases and J gave up 3 bases, with 9 bases separating them. Germline CDR1 and CDR2: MNHEY and SMNVEV (reference sequence).

This clonotype was seen many times. The chain carries TRBV7-2 and TRBJ2-5, with D unresolved. CDR1 and CDR2 from the germline V gene are SGHTA and FQGNSA. The ends were cut back, 0 bases at V and 7 bases at J, with 3 bases in the middle. This CDR3 is 11 amino acids long. The CDR3 sequence: CASSLAGTQYF. Written as DNA, the CDR3 is TGTGCCAGCAGCTTAGCCGGGACCCAGTACTTC. Using reference TRBV7-2 and TRBJ2-5 for the parts outside the CDR3, the full variable domain is GAGVSQSPSNKVTEKGKDVELRCDPISGHTALYWYRQSLGQGLEFLIYFQGNSAPDKSGLPSDRFSAERTGGSVSTLTIQRTQQEDSAVYLCASSLAGTQYFGPGTRLLVL.

This clonotype was recorded many times. The chain couples TRBV5-1 to TRBJ2-1; 12 nucleotides agree with TRBD2. Germline-derived CDR1 and CDR2 are SGHRS and YFSETQ. The V and J ends lost 3 bases and 6 bases, in that order; junction bases with no gene match: 7. This CDR3 spans 16 amino acids. CDR3 loop: CASSSQTSGRGNEQFF. CDR3 coding DNA: TGCGCCAGCAGCTCCCAGACTAGCGGGAGAGGCAATGAGCAGTTCTTC.

The rearrangement links TRBV19 to TRBJ1-5, with a weak D call TRBD1 (5 bases). Germline CDR1 LNHDA, CDR2 SQIVND (reference sequence). With 5 bases removed from V and 4 bases from J, the gap between germline ends came to 12 bases. This CDR3 spans 14 amino acids. The CDR3 spells CASSFREVNQPQHF. The CDR3 DNA follows: TGTGCCAGTAGTTTCAGGGAGGTGAATCAGCCCCAGCATTTT.

This clonotype was seen repeatedly, ten times or more. The J gene is TRBJ2-1, the V gene TRBV27; D gene unclear. The CDR3 contains 16 residues. V dropped 6 bases and J dropped 0 bases, with 15 bases sitting between them. Germline lookup yields CDR1 MNHEY and CDR2 SMNVEV (reference sequence). CDR3 nucleotide sequence: TGTGCCAGCAGCCGATGGACGCCCAGCTCCTACAATGAGCAGTTCTTC. Amino acids: CASSRWTPSSYNEQFF.

This clonotype showed up many times. The V gene is TRBV2, the J gene TRBJ2-3; no clear D gene. V lost 11 bases to trimming and J lost 8 bases, with 26 bases between them. This CDR3 has 15 amino acids. Germline CDR1 reads SNHLY; CDR2 reads FYNNEI. DNA for the CDR3: TGTGCCTCCCGGGTCCGGACCACTCTGGCCCGTACGCAGTATTTT. Its protein product is CASRVRTTLARTQYF.

This clonotype turned up a few times. The chain joins TRBV19 to TRBJ1-4; 9 nucleotides align to TRBD1. The V segment lost 5 bases and the J segment 8 bases; nucleotides outside the gene matches: 18. This CDR3 comprises 18 residues. The germline V gene has CDR1 LNHDA and CDR2 SQIVND (reference sequence). CDR3 bases: TGTGCCAGTAGTGGGACAGGGTTTGGAATGGCTTCACAGGAAAAACTGTTTTTT. Amino acid sequence: CASSGTGFGMASQEKLFF. Drawing the rest from reference TRBV19 and TRBJ1-4, the complete variable domain is DGGITQSPKYLFRKEGQNVTLSCEQNLNHDAMYWYRQDPGQGLRLIYYSQIVNDFQKGDIAEGYSVSREKKESFPLTVTSAQKNPTAFYLCASSGTGFGMASQEKLFFGSGTQLSVL.

This clonotype has just a few counts. The chain employs TRBV3-1 and TRBJ2-3; D unresolved. V was cut by 1 base and J by 7 bases, with 12 bases left in between. Germline assignment: CDR1 LGHDT and CDR2 YNNKEL (reference sequence). The CDR3 contains 14 residues. The CDR3 DNA reads as TGTGCCAGCAGCCAAGTCGCACGCTTAAATACGCAGTATTTT. It translates to CASSQVARLNTQYF.

This clonotype was seen a few times. Since a much larger clone is just one base distant, this may be a read error. This chain joins TRBV11-2 and TRBJ1-6, with 8 bases that match TRBD1. The CDR3 has 16 amino acids. The junction had 8 bases not matched to a gene; V was cut back by 5 bases and J by 5 bases. CDR1 SGHAT and CDR2 FQNNGV come from the germline V gene. DNA for the CDR3: TGTGCCAGCAGCCGCCGGACAGGGATCCATAATTCACCCCTCCACTTT. Amino acids: CASSRRTGIHNSPLHF.

This clonotype was detected ten times or more. The gene calls are TRBV11-2 and TRBJ2-3, with unresolved D. From germline, CDR1 is SGHAT and CDR2 FQNNGV. CDR3 length: 13 residues. V lost 5 bases to trimming and J lost 9 bases, with 15 bases between them. The CDR3 sequence is CASSPVLQETQYF. The CDR3 coding sequence is TGTGCCAGCAGCCCCGTCTTGCAGGAGACGCAGTATTTT.

The chain carries TRBV20-1 and TRBJ2-5, with D perhaps TRBD2 (6 bases). Trimming pared 0 bases from V and 4 bases from J, leaving 27 bases between. Germline V lookup: CDR1 DFQATT, CDR2 SNEGSKA (reference sequence). The CDR3 is 19 amino acids. The CDR3 sequence is CSARDAPKRDLRHGETQYF. DNA for the CDR3: TGCAGTGCTAGAGATGCCCCTAAACGGGACTTACGTCACGGAGAGACCCAGTACTTC.

This clonotype has ten or more counts. The rearrangement links TRBV18 to TRBJ1-5; no firm D call. The V end lost 0 bases, the J end lost 4 bases, and 1 base lay between the germline ends. The CDR3 has 12 residues. CDR1 KGHSH and CDR2 LQKENI come from the germline V gene. The CDR3, as DNA: TGTGCCAGCTCACCACCGAATCAGCCCCAGCATTTT. This encodes CASSPPNQPQHF.

This clonotype was found many times. This sequence joins TRBV12-3 or TRBV12-4 and TRBJ2-7; D gene unclear. The CDR3 runs to 12 residues. V was trimmed by 7 bases and J by 1 base, leaving 8 bases between them. CDR3 nucleotide sequence: TGTGCCAGCACTGGCAGATCCTACGAGCAGTACTTC. As protein: CASTGRSYEQYF.

Only a few counts were recorded for this clonotype. The chain joins TRBV7-6 to TRBJ2-5, with D tentatively TRBD2 (6 bases). CDR3 length equals 14 residues. V was clipped by 7 bases and J by 5 bases, with 17 bases between them. The germline CDR1 and CDR2 sequences are SGHVS and FNYEAQ. Written as DNA, the CDR3 is TGTGCCAGCACCTTGGGGGGAGGACTGGAGACCCAGTACTTC. It encodes CASTLGGGLETQYF.

With regard to this clonotype: In this CDR3 the conserved last residue, phenylalanine or tryptophan, is missing, so a read error is likely. This chain connects TRBV7-2 to TRBJ1-1, with 8 bases fitting TRBD1. The CDR3 is 14 residues long. Germline CDR1 is SGHTA and CDR2 is FQGNSA. J lost 2 bases, V lost 3 bases, and 2 bases had no gene match. The CDR3 is CASSFGQGNTEAFS. The CDR3 region has the DNA TGTGCCAGCAGCTTCGGACAGGGAAACACTGAAGCTTTCTCT.

Comments on this clonotype: Since a much larger clone is just one base distant, this may be a read error. The CDR3 sequence: CSVMGSVDEQYF. The CDR3 DNA reads TGCAGTGTCATGGGGTCAGTGGACGAGCAGTACTTC. The rearrangement uses TRBV20-1 and TRBJ2-7, with unresolved D. The CDR3 consists of 12 residues. Between the trimmed V and J ends, which lost 7 bases and 5 bases, there was a span of 15 bases. Germline values: CDR1 DFQATT, CDR2 SNEGSKA (reference sequence).

This clonotype was recorded at least ten times. This chain uses TRBV7-2 with TRBJ2-3; TRBD1 agrees at 7 bases. V gave up 5 bases and J gave up 0 bases; unmatched junction bases: 5. CDR1 is SGHTA, CDR2 FQGNSA, per germline. The CDR3 extends over 15 amino acids. CDR3 in DNA: TGTGCCAGCAGCCAACAGGGGCCGAGCACAGATACGCAGTATTTT. Translating gives CASSQQGPSTDTQYF.

The chain carries TRBV7-3 and TRBJ2-3; no reliable D call. Trimming left V 1 base short and J 2 bases short, with 4 bases between. Germline assignment: CDR1 SGHTA and CDR2 FQGTGA. The CDR3 is 13 amino acids. The CDR3 DNA sequence: TGTGCCAGCAGCTTAATCGCCACAGATACGCAGTATTTT. Protein sequence: CASSLIATDTQYF.

The rearrangement uses TRBV20-1 and TRBJ1-5; the D gene is possibly TRBD1 (5 bases). The CDR3 runs to 16 residues. The V end lost 0 bases, the J end lost 5 bases, and 17 bases lay between the germline ends. Germline CDR1 reads DFQATT; CDR2 reads SNEGSKA (reference sequence). The DNA of the CDR3 is TGCAGTGCTAGAGATCAAGGGGCAAGGGGACATCAGCCCCAGCATTTT. Translated: CSARDQGARGHQPQHF.

The table lists this clonotype with a few counts. The chain carries TRBV3-1 and TRBJ2-7, with D perhaps TRBD1 or TRBD2 (6 bases each). This CDR3 has 15 amino acids. Germline values: CDR1 LGHDT, CDR2 YNNKEL (reference sequence). Trimming took off 8 bases at V and 0 bases at J, with 17 bases between the two ends. The CDR3 DNA follows: TGTGCCAGCGCGAAGGGGGGCACAAGCTCCTACGAGCAGTACTTC. This gives the protein CASAKGGTSSYEQYF.

The CDR3 DNA sequence: TGTGCCAGCAGTTTGGGACAGTATCACACTGAAGCTTTCTTT. This encodes CASSLGQYHTEAFF. This rearrangement joins TRBV28 to TRBJ1-1; 7 bases are a match to TRBD1. Per germline, CDR1 MDHEN and CDR2 SYDVKM. The CDR3 extends over 14 amino acids. Trimming removed 3 bases from V and 3 bases from J; junction bases left unmatched: 4.

CDR3 amino acids: CASSQLDRIIYNEQFF. The CDR3 DNA reads TGCGCCAGCAGCCAGTTAGACAGGATTATCTACAATGAGCAGTTCTTC. The rearrangement joins TRBV5-1 to TRBJ2-1; tentatively, D is TRBD1 (6 bases). The CDR3 contains 16 residues. V lost 4 bases and J lost 3, with 17 bases in between. Germline V gives CDR1 SGHRS, CDR2 YFSETQ.

V gene TRBV5-1 combines with J gene TRBJ1-1, with D possibly TRBD1 on 5 matching bases. The germline V gene has CDR1 SGHRS and CDR2 YFSETQ. The CDR3 length is 15 residues. Trimming shortened V by 4 bases and J by 0 bases, and 13 bases separated the two germline ends. The CDR3: CASSQSRDLNTEAFF. As DNA, the CDR3 is TGCGCCAGCAGCCAATCCCGGGACTTGAACACTGAAGCTTTCTTT.